This is a list of T cell receptor beta chains from one sample in a study of human T cells and chemical hapten exposure. TCRdb re-derived calls from the RACE reads in MiXCR, one entry per CDR3 protein. The sample has tens of thousands of distinct CDR3 sequences, 9.5% to 13% seen once. The sample was whole blood, taken in connection with sensitization to the hapten diphenylcyclopropenone (DPC). These TCRs come from a woman aged 45-59 years with alopecia areata. Some clones in this sample may be carry-over from other donors' samples. Each CDR3 is given with its conserved first and last residue. D genes are given only for firm matches. Clone size, where shown, is once, few, many, or a class for clones that have expanded.

J | D | size | V | CDR3 | DNA
TRBJ2-1 | . | many | TRBV5-1 | CASSLPGSYNEQFF | TGCGCCAGCAGCCTCCCGGGCTCCTACAATGAGCAGTTCTTC
TRBJ2-2 | . | few | TRBV28 | CASSPRGSGRANTGELFF | TGTGCCAGCAGCCCCCGAGGCTCAGGACGGGCGAACACCGGGGAGCTGTTTTTT
TRBJ1-4 | . | . | TRBV29-1 | CSVKGPNEKLFF | TGCAGCGTCAAGGGACCTAATGAAAAACTGTTTTTT
TRBJ1-5 | . | . | TRBV28 | CASRQPPRPQHF | TGTGCCAGCAGACAACCGCCCCGGCCCCAGCATTTT
TRBJ1-6 | . | . | TRBV7-2 | CASSFYNSPLHF | TGTGCCAGCAGCTTTTATAATTCACCCCTCCACTTT
TRBJ1-5 | . | few | TRBV6-2/TRBV6-3 | CASSYGAGQIYSNQPQHF | TGTGCCAGCAGTTACGGAGCAGGACAGATCTATAGCAATCAGCCCCAGCATTTT
TRBJ2-1 | . | many | TRBV14 | CASSQGKMLEQFF | TGTGCCAGCAGCCAAGGTAAAATGCTAGAGCAGTTCTTC
TRBJ1-6 | TRBD1 | . | TRBV5-1 | CASSSRTGTGDSPLHF | TGCGCCAGCAGCTCGAGAACCGGGACAGGGGATTCACCCCTCCACTTT
TRBJ1-1 | . | . | TRBV15 | CATSREGGTEAFF | TGTGCCACCAGCAGAGAAGGGGGCACTGAAGCTTTCTTT
TRBJ1-1 | TRBD1 | many | TRBV29-1 | CSITTGWGTEAFF | TGCAGCATCACGACAGGGTGGGGCACTGAAGCTTTCTTT
TRBJ2-4 | TRBD1 | . | TRBV20-1 | CSAKRGRPSLNIQYF | TGCAGTGCTAAGAGGGGGCGACCAAGCTTAAACATTCAGTACTTC
TRBJ1-2 | . | many | TRBV28 | CASSLYNYGYTF | TGTGCCAGCAGTTTATATAACTATGGCTACACCTTC
TRBJ1-5 | . | . | TRBV3-1 | CASSPVTDQPQHF | TGTGCCAGCAGCCCCGTGACAGATCAGCCCCAGCATTTT
TRBJ2-1 | TRBD2 | many | TRBV18 | CASSPPGLPSTYNEQFF | TGTGCCAGCTCACCACCGGGACTACCGAGCACTTACAATGAGCAGTTCTTC
TRBJ2-7 | . | . | TRBV11-2 | CASSLGRRSYEQYF | TGTGCCAGCAGCTTAGGACGGCGCTCCTACGAGCAGTACTTC
TRBJ1-4 | . | . | TRBV7-9 | CASSEGRNEKLFF | TGTGCCAGCAGCGAGGGGAGGAATGAAAAACTGTTTTTT
TRBJ2-2 | . | few | TRBV7-2 | CASSSSFTGELFF | TGTGCCAGCAGCTCCAGCTTCACCGGGGAGCTGTTTTTT
TRBJ1-5 | . | many | TRBV6-5 | CASRNGEPNQPQHF | TGTGCCAGCCGGAATGGGGAGCCGAATCAGCCCCAGCATTTT
TRBJ2-5 | . | . | TRBV5-4 | CASSLVGGRGQETQYF | TGTGCCAGCAGCTTGGTGGGCGGACGGGGCCAAGAGACCCAGTACTTC
TRBJ2-2 | . | few | TRBV29-1 | CSVVWQSNTGELFF | TGCAGCGTTGTCTGGCAGAGTAACACCGGGGAGCTGTTTTTT
TRBJ2-1 | TRBD1 | few | TRBV28 | CASSSLFGTDNEQFF | TGTGCCAGCAGTTCCTTATTCGGGACAGACAATGAGCAGTTCTTC
TRBJ2-2 | . | once | TRBV4-2 | CASSQEPGVDTGELFF | TGTGCCAGCAGCCAAGAGCCGGGAGTTGACACCGGGGAGCTGTTTTTT
TRBJ2-1 | . | . | TRBV7-6 | CASSLEAQRAYNEQFF | TGTGCCAGCAGCTTAGAGGCCCAGCGGGCTTACAATGAGCAGTTCTTC
TRBJ1-1 | . | many | TRBV7-2 | CASSLGFLGKSTEAFF | TGTGCCAGCAGCTTAGGCTTCCTGGGGAAATCCACTGAAGCTTTCTTT
TRBJ1-5 | . | . | TRBV7-2 | CASSLLGLGQPQHF | TGTGCCAGCAGCTTATTGGGGCTCGGTCAGCCCCAGCATTTT
TRBJ2-7 | . | . | TRBV14 | CASSQASGGEQYF | TGTGCCAGCAGCCAAGCCTCGGGCGGCGAGCAGTACTTC
TRBJ2-2 | TRBD2 | many | TRBV19 | CASSLAGPTGELFF | TGTGCCAGTAGCCTAGCGGGTCCGACCGGGGAGCTGTTTTTT
TRBJ2-1 | . | . | TRBV9 | CASSAGPNNEQFF | TGTGCCAGCAGCGCCGGGCCGAACAATGAGCAGTTCTTC
TRBJ2-7 | . | many | TRBV21-1 | CASSVSDRGLYEQYF | TGTGCCAGCAGCGTCTCTGACAGGGGGCTGTACGAGCAGTACTTC
TRBJ1-5 | . | many | TRBV18 | CASSTLPGGIRGNQPQHF | TGTGCCAGCTCCACCCTCCCGGGGGGTATAAGGGGAAATCAGCCCCAGCATTTT
TRBJ2-3 | . | many | TRBV18 | CASSPPLATDTQYF | TGTGCCAGCTCACCACCTCTAGCAACAGATACGCAGTATTTT
TRBJ2-7 | . | many | TRBV12-3/TRBV12-4 | CASIRDGRNEQYF | TGTGCCAGCATACGGGACGGACGGAACGAGCAGTACTTC
TRBJ1-5 | . | . | TRBV18 | CASSEQGQPQHF | TGTGCCAGCTCAGAGCAGGGTCAGCCCCAGCATTTT
TRBJ1-2 | TRBD1 | many | TRBV7-9 | CASSVDAGTGSFWSYGYTF | TGTGCCAGCAGCGTCGACGCCGGGACAGGGAGTTTTTGGAGCTATGGCTACACCTTC
TRBJ2-5 | TRBD2 | . | TRBV12-3/TRBV12-4 | CATRTSGRETQYF | TGTGCCACCCGGACTAGCGGGAGGGAGACCCAGTACTTC
TRBJ2-1 | TRBD2 | many | TRBV6-2/TRBV6-3 | CASSKLAGYNEQFF | TGTGCCAGCAGTAAGCTAGCGGGGTACAATGAGCAGTTCTTC
TRBJ2-7 | TRBD2 | few | TRBV6-4 | CASEPPGLATDEQYF | TGTGCCAGCGAACCTCCGGGACTAGCTACAGACGAGCAGTACTTC
TRBJ2-1 | . | medium-sized | TRBV29-1 | CSTEGLRGEQFF | TGCAGCACGGAGGGACTCCGGGGTGAGCAGTTCTTC
TRBJ1-1 | TRBD1 | . | TRBV28 | CASSLGDRGAFF | TGTGCCAGCAGTTTAGGGGACAGGGGAGCTTTCTTT
TRBJ1-1 | . | many | TRBV27 | CASSSTPGGVNTEAFF | TGTGCCAGCAGTTCAACGCCTGGGGGAGTGAACACTGAAGCTTTCTTT
TRBJ2-7 | . | many | TRBV20-1 | CSARKSHEQYF | TGCAGTGCTAGAAAGAGTCACGAGCAGTACTTC
TRBJ2-2 | . | many | TRBV9 | CASSVGPGSNTGELFF | TGTGCCAGCAGCGTAGGCCCGGGTTCGAACACCGGGGAGCTGTTTTTT
TRBJ2-3 | TRBD1 | many | TRBV4-3 | CASSQDLGGPTDTQYF | TGCGCCAGCAGCCAAGATCTAGGGGGCCCCACAGATACGCAGTATTTT
TRBJ2-2 | TRBD1 | few | TRBV2 | CASSSQGANTGELFF | TGTGCCAGCAGTTCACAGGGGGCTAACACCGGGGAGCTGTTTTTT
TRBJ2-1 | . | . | TRBV29-1 | CSVEATGTGFEQFF | TGCAGCGTTGAGGCTACAGGGACTGGCTTTGAGCAGTTCTTC
TRBJ2-5 | TRBD2 | few | TRBV15 | CATSREGTSGSKTQYF | TGTGCCACCAGCAGGGAAGGGACTAGCGGGAGTAAGACCCAGTACTTC
TRBJ1-3 | . | . | TRBV12-5 | CASGLVADSGNTIYF | TGTGCTAGTGGTTTGGTCGCAGACTCTGGAAACACCATATATTTT
TRBJ1-1 | . | many | TRBV20-1 | CSARGQNTEAFF | TGCAGTGCTAGAGGACAGAACACTGAAGCTTTCTTT
TRBJ1-6 | . | few | TRBV9 | CASSDAPTNNSPLHF | TGTGCCAGCAGCGACGCGCCCACCAATAATTCACCCCTCCACTTT